The clone carrying this T cell receptor (beta chain) was seen at least ten times. Its antigen is unidentified. Using RNA transcripts as the source, TCR beta CDR3 regions were amplified. First-round RT-PCR targeting the TCR CDR3 was performed with the HTBI primer set. TCRdb analysed the multiplex PCR reads with MiXCR anew, one entry per CDR3 protein. The repertoire has about 710,000 distinct CDR3 sequences, about 16% of them found once; the top ten carry under 9.5%. These data come from a study of T cells in Graves' hyperthyroidism and ophthalmopathy. Study-wide background: Peripheral blood was drawn at first diagnosis, prior to all treatment. Study observations and caveats: Blood also showed most of the thyroid clonotypes that were expanded above 0.001.

Per the germline V gene, CDR1 is DFQATT and CDR2 is SNEGSKA (reference sequence). This CDR3 has 14 residues. V was clipped by 5 bases and J by 5 bases, with 18 bases between them. The V gene is TRBV20-1, the J gene TRBJ2-5, with D possibly matching TRBD2 (5 bases). The sample comprised blood. The source is a man younger than 30 with Graves' hyperthyroidism. The CDR3 DNA follows: TGCAGTGCTCCCGTGGGGAGCGCCCGGGAGACCCAGTACTTC. Residues: CSAPVGSARETQYF.